This TCR beta chain was retrieved from a study of blood T cell repertoires in COVID-19. Study as a whole: Sites in the United States, Italy and Spain provided acute and convalescent COVID-19 samples. PBMCs, B-cell-depleted T cells, or T cells provided the cDNA or gDNA that made up the material.

The CDR3 is made up of 13 amino acids. Per the germline V gene, CDR1 is WNHNN and CDR2 is SYGVQD (reference sequence). Trimming took off 0 bases at V and 12 bases at J, with 15 bases between the two ends. Original handling: How many nucleated cells were present was estimated from reference gene primer amplification. The protocol was immunoSEQ multiplex PCR, while the TCRdb copy is restricted to in-frame clones and leaves out a portion. Clonal size and the V and J genes are those of that table, whereas D and trimming came from the DNA. The data contain 70,000 to 90,000 clones, 85% to 90% of them singletons. Enrollees, about 18 to 95 years old, lived in approximately 25 US areas.

Sequencing was carried out using PBMCs or T cells enriched from blood (not recorded which). This chain links TRBV10-1 with TRBJ2-7; D is ambiguous. This receptor was obtained from a woman aged 45-60 years with acute COVID-19. CDR3 DNA sequence: TGCGCCAGCAGTGAGTCCGTAGTCGGCAGGCCGTACTTC. Its protein product is CASSESVVGRPYF.